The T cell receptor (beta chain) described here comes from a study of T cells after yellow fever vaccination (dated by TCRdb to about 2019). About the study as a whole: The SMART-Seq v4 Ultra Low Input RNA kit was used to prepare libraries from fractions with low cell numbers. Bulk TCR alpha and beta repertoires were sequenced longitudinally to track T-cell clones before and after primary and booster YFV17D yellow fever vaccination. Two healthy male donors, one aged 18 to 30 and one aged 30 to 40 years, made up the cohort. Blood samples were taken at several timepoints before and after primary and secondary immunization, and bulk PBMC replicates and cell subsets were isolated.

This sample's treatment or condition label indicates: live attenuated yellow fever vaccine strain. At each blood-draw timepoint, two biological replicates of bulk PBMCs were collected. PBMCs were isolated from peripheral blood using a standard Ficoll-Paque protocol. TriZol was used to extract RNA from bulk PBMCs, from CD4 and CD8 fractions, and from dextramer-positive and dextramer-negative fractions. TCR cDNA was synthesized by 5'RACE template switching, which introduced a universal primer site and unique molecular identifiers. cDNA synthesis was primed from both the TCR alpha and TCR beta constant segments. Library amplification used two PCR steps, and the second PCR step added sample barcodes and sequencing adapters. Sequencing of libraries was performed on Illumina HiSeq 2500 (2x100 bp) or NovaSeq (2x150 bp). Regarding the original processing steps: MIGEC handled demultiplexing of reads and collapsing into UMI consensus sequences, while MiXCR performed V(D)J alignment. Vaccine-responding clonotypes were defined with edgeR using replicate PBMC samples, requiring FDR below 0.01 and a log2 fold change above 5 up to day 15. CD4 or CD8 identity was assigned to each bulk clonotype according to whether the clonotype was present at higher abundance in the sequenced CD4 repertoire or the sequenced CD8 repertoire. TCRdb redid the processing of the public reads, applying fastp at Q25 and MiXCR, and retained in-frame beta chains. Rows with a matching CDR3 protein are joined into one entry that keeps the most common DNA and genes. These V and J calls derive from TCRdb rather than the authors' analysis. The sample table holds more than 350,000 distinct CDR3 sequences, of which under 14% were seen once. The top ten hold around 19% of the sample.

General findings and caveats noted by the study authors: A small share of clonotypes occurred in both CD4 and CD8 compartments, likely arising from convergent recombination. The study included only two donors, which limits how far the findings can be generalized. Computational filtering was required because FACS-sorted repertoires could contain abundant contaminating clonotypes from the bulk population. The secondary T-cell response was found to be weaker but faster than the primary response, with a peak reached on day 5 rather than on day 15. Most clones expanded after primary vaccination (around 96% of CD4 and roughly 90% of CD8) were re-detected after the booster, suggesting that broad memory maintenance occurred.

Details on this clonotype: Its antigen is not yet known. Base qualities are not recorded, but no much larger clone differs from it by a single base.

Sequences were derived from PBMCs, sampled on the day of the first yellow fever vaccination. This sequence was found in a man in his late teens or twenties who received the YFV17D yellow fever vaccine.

The CDR3: CASGELAEQFF. The DNA sequence reads TGTGCTAGTGGCGAACTAGCGGAGCAGTTCTTC. The receptor chain draws on TRBV12-5 and TRBJ2-1; TRBD2 matches 7 bases in the middle. V loses 6 bases at its end and J loses 10 bases; junction bases beyond the gene matches: 3. The CDR3, cysteine through phenylalanine, is 11 amino acids long. Kept here is only the CDR3 DNA, which spans 33 bases and is read in frame from base 1. Based on the germline V gene, the CDR1 and CDR2 sequences are LGHNT and FRNRAP.